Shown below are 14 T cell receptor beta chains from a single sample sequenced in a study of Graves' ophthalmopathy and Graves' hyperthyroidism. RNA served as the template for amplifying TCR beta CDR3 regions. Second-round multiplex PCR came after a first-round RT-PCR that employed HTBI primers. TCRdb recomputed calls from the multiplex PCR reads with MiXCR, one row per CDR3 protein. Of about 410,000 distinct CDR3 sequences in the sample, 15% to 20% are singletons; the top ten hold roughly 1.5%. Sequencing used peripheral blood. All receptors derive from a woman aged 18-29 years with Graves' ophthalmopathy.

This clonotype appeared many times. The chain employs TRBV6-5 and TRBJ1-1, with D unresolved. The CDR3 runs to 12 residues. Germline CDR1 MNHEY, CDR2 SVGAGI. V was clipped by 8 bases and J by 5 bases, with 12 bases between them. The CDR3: CASDIQRTEAFF. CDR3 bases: TGTGCCAGCGATATTCAAAGGACTGAAGCTTTCTTT.

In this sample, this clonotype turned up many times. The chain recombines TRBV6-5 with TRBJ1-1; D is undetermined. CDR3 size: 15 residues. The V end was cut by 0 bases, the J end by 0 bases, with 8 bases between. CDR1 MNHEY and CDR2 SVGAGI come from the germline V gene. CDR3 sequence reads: CASSYSVHMNTEAFF. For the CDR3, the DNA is TGTGCCAGCAGTTACTCGGTCCACATGAACACTGAAGCTTTCTTT.

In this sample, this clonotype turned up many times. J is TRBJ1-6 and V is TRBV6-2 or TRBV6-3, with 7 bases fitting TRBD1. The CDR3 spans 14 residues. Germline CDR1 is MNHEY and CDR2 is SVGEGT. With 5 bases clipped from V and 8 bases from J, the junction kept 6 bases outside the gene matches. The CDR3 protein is CASSLRTGDSPLHF. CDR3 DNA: TGTGCCAGCAGTCTTCGGACAGGTGATTCACCCCTCCACTTT.

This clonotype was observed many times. The CDR3 region is CASSASDGNTEAFF. The CDR3 nucleotides read TGTGCCAGCAGCGCCTCTGACGGAAACACTGAAGCTTTCTTT. The V gene is TRBV9, the J gene TRBJ1-1; D is ambiguous. Trimming took 3 bases from V and 2 from J, leaving 11 bases between them. CDR3 length: 14 residues. The germline V gene has CDR1 SGDLS and CDR2 YYNGEE.

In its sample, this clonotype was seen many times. Written as DNA, the CDR3 is TGTGCCAGCAGTCCCGGACAGGGAGGAGTGGAGACCCAGTACTTC. Translated, it gives CASSPGQGGVETQYF. This chain connects TRBV28 to TRBJ2-5; TRBD1 agrees at 8 bases. From germline, CDR1 is MDHEN and CDR2 SYDVKM. The J segment lost 5 bases and the V segment lost 5 bases, leaving 10 bases of the junction unmatched. The CDR3 runs to 15 residues.

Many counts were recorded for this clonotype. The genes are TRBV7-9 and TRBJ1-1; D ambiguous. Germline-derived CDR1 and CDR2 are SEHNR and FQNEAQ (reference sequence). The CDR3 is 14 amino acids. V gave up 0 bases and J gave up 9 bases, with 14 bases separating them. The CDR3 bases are TGTGCCAGCAGCTTAGCCCCGACCGGGAGCCAAGCTTTCTTT. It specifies CASSLAPTGSQAFF.

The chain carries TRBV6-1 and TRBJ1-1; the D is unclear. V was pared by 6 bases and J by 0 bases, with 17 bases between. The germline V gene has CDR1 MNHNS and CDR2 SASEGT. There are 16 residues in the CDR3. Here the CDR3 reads CASSGPQKRMNTEAFF. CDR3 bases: TGTGCCAGCAGCGGGCCTCAGAAGAGGATGAACACTGAAGCTTTCTTT.

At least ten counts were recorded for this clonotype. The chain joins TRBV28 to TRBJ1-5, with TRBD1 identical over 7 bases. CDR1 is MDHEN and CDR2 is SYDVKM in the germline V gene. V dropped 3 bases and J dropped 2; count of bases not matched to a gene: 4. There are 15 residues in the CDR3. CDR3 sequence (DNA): TGTGCCAGCAGTTTGCCAGGGGGAGGCAATCAGCCCCAGCATTTT. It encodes CASSLPGGGNQPQHF.

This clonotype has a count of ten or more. The CDR3 region is CASSPLSGAPEQYF. The CDR3 DNA reads TGTGCCAGCAGCCCATTGTCCGGGGCCCCCGAGCAGTACTTC. The V call is TRBV12-3 or TRBV12-4, the J call TRBJ2-7; the D gene could be TRBD1 or TRBD2 (5 bases each). CDR3 length equals 14 residues. Trimming cost V 6 bases and J 6 bases, with 18 bases left between them.

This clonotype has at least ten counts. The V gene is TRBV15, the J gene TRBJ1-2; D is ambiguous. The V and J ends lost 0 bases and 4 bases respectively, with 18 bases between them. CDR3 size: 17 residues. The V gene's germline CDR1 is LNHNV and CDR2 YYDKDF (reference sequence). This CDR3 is CATSRDRGNPGSYGYTF. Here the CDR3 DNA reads TGTGCCACCAGCAGAGATCGTGGGAATCCAGGAAGCTATGGCTACACCTTC.

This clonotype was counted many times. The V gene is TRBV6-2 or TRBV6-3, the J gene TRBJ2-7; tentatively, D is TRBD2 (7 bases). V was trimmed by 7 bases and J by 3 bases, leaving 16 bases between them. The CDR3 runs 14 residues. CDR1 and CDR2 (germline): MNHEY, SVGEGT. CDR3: CASTYGGGGYEQYF. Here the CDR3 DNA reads TGTGCCAGCACCTACGGGGGAGGGGGCTACGAGCAGTACTTC.

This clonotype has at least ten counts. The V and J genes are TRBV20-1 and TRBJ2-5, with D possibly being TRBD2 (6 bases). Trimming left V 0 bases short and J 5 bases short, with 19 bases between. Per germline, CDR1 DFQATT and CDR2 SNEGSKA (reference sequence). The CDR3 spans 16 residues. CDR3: CSARDPGSGQAETQYF. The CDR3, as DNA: TGCAGTGCTAGAGATCCAGGTAGCGGTCAAGCGGAGACCCAGTACTTC.

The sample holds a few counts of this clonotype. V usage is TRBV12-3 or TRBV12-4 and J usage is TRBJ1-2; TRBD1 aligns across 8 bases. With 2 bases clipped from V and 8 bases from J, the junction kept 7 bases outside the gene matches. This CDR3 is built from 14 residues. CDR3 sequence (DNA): TGTGCCAGCAGTTTATGGACAGGGTTGGAGGGCTACACCTTC. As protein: CASSLWTGLEGYTF.

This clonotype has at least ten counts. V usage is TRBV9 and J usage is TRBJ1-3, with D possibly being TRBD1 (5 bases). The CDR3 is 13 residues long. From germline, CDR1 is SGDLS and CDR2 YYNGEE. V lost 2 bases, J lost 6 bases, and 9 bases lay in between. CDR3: CASSVSTENTIYF. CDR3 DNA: TGTGCCAGCAGCGTTTCGACAGAAAACACCATATATTTT. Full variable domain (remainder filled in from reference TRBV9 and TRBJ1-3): DSGVTQTPKHLITATGQRVTLRCSPRSGDLSVYWYQQSLDQGLQFLIQYYNGEERAKGNILERFSAQQFPDLHSELNLSSLELGDSALYFCASSVSTENTIYFGEGSWLTVV.